The clone carrying this T cell receptor beta chain was recorded many times. A single record per CDR3 protein comes from TCRdb applying MiXCR to the RT-PCR reads. The table includes hundreds of thousands of distinct CDR3 sequences, over 12% detected once. Trimming pared 2 bases from V and 4 bases from J, leaving 12 bases between. The CDR3 loop spans 15 amino acids. The sequence was obtained from a female donor in good health, serving as a healthy control. The chain has TRBV12-3 or TRBV12-4 and TRBJ1-5, with unresolved D. The sequencing sample was made of memory CD4+ T cells from blood. Here the CDR3 reads CASSLSGNQNQPQHF. CDR3 DNA: TGTGCCAGCAGTTTATCAGGCAATCAAAATCAGCCCCAGCATTTT.